The T cell receptor (beta chain) described here comes from a study of T cell responses to AZD1222 COVID-19 vaccine. On this clone: Its antigen is as yet unknown.

Findings and limits, study-wide: Most donors were white British, females outnumbered males, and clonal diversity was possibly underestimated. Two AZD1222 administrations were followed by greater Spike-specific TCR breadth and depth. Across the whole spike, CD4 TCRs peaked at regions 160-218 and 743-854.

TCRdb keeps only in-frame clones here, not all; method: immunoSEQ multiplex PCR. The table records around 170,000 clones, around 90% of them present only once. Samples with a second dose at about 4 or about 12 weeks were pooled together. The CDR3 has 16 residues. Trimming at V came to 3 bases and at J to 3 bases, leaving 5 bases not matched to a gene. From germline, CDR1 is SGHNT and CDR2 YYREEE (reference sequence). This TCR was recovered from an adult who received the AZD1222 COVID-19 vaccine. This specimen consisted of peripheral blood, obtained 28 days after the second AZD1222 dose. This chain connects TRBV5-4 to TRBJ2-5; 13 bases are shared with TRBD2. The CDR3 loop is CASSSWTSGGKETQYF. The DNA of the CDR3 is TGTGCCAGCAGCTCGTGGACTAGCGGGGGCAAAGAGACCCAGTACTTC.